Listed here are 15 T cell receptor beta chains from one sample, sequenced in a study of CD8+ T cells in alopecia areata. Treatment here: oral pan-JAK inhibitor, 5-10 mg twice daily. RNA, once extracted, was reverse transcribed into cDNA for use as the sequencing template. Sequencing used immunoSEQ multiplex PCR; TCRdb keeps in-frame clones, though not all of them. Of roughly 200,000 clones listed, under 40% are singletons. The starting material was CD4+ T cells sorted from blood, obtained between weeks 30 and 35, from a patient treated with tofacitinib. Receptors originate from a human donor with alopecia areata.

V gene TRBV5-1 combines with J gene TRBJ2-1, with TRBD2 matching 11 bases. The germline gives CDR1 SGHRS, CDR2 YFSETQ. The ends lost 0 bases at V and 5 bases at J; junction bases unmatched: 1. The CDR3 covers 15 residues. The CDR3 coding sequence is TGCGCCAGCAGCTTGGGACTAGCGGGGCACAATGAGCAGTTCTTC. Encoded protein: CASSLGLAGHNEQFF.

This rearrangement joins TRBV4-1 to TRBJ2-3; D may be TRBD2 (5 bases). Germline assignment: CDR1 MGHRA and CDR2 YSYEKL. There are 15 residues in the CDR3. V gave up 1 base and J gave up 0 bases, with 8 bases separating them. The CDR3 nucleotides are TGCGCCAGCAGCCAAGCGAGGACTAGCACAGATACGCAGTATTTT. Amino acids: CASSQARTSTDTQYF.

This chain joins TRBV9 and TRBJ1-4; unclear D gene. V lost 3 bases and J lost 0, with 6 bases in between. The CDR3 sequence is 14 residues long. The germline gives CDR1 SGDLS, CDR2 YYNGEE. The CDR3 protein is CASSEDPTNEKLFF. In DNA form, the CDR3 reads TGTGCCAGCAGCGAAGACCCAACTAATGAAAAACTGTTTTTT.

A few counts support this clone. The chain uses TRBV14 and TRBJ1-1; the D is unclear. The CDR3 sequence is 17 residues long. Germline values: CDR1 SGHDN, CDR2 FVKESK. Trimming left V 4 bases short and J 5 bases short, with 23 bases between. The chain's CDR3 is CASSREGNTFGGTEAFF. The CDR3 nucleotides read TGTGCCAGCAGCCGAGAGGGTAACACCTTCGGCGGGACTGAAGCTTTCTTT.

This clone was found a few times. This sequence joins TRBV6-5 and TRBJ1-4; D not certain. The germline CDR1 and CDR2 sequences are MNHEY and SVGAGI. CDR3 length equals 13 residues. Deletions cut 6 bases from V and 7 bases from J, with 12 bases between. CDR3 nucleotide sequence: TGTGCCAGCAGCGCCGGACTGATTGAAAAACTGTTTTTT. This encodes CASSAGLIEKLFF.

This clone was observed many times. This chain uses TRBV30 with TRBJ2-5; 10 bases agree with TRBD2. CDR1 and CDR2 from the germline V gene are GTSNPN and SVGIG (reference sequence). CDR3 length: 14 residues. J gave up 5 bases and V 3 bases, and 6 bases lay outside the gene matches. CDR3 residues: CAWRIAGGRETQYF. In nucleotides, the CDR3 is TGTGCCTGGAGAATAGCGGGGGGCCGGGAGACCCAGTACTTC.

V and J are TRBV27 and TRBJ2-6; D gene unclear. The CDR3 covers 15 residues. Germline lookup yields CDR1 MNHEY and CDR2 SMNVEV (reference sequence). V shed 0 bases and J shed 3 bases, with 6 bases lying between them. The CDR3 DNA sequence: TGTGCCAGCAGTTTATCCTACGGTGGGGCCAACGTCCTGACTTTC. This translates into CASSLSYGGANVLTF.

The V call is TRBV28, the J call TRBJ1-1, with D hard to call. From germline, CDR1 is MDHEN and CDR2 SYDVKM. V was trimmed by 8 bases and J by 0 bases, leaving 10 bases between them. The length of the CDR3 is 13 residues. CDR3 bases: TGTGCCAGCGGAACCCCGATGAACACTGAAGCTTTCTTT. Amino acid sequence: CASGTPMNTEAFF. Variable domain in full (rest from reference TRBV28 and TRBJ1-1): DVKVTQSSRYLVKRTGEKVFLECVQDMDHENMFWYRQDPGLGLRLIYFSYDVKMKEKGDIPEGYSVSREKKERFSLILESASTNQTSMYLCASGTPMNTEAFFGQGTRLTVV.

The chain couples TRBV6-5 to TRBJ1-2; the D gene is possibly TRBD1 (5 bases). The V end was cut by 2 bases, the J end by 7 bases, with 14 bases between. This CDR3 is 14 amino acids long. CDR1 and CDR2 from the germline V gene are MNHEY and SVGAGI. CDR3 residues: CASSYGQGGVGYTF. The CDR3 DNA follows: TGTGCCAGCAGTTACGGCCAGGGAGGGGTTGGCTACACCTTC.

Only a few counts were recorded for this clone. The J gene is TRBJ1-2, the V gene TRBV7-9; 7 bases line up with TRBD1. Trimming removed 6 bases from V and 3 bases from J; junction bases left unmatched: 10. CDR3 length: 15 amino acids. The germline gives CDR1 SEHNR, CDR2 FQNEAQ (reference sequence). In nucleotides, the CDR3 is TGTGCCAGCAGACGCGGGACAGCCTCTTACTATGGCTACACCTTC. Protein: CASRRGTASYYGYTF. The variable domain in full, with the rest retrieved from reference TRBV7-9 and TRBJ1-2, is DTGVSQNPRHKITKRGQNVTFRCDPISEHNRLYWYRQTLGQGPEFLTYFQNEAQLEKSRLLSDRFSAERPKGSFSTLEIQRTEQGDSAMYLCASRRGTASYYGYTFGSGTRLTVV.

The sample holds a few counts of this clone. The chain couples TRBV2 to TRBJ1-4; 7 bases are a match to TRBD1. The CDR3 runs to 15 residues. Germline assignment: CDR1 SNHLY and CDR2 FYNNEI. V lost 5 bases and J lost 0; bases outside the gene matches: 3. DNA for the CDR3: TGTGCCAGCAGTCAAGGACAGGCAACTAATGAAAAACTGTTTTTT. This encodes CASSQGQATNEKLFF.

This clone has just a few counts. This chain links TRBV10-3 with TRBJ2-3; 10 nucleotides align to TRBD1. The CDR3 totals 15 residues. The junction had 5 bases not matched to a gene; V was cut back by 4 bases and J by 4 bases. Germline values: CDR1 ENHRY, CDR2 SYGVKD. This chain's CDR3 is CAISGGQGVSDTQYF. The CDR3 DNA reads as TGTGCCATCAGTGGTGGACAGGGGGTCTCAGATACGCAGTATTTT.

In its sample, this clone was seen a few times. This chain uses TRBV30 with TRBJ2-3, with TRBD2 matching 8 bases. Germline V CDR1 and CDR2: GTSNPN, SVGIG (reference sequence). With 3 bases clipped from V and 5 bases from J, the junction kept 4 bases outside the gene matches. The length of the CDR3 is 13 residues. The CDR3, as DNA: TGTGCCTGGAGCCCCGGGAGGGGAGATACGCAGTATTTT. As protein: CAWSPGRGDTQYF.

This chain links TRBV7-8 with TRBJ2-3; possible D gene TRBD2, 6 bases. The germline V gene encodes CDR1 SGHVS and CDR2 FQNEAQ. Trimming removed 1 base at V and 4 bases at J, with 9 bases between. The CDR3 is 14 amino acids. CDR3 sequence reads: CASSLGGDSDTQYF. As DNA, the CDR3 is TGTGCCAGCAGCTTAGGGGGGGATTCAGATACGCAGTATTTT.

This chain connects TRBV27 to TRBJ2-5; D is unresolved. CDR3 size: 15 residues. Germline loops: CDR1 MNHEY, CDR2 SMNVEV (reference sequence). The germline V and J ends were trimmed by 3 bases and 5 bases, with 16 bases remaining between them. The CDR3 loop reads CASSFSRVYGETQYF. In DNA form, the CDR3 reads TGTGCCAGCAGTTTCAGTAGGGTATACGGGGAGACCCAGTACTTC.